The 19 T cell receptor beta chains listed next were all sequenced from one sample in a study of T cell responses to AZD1222 COVID-19 vaccine. TCRdb's copy holds only in-frame clones and misses some; the assay was immunoSEQ multiplex PCR. Of 80,000 or so clones detected, about 84% appear once; the ten largest clones hold 2.9%. Sequences were derived from peripheral blood, sampled on day 0 of AZD1222 vaccination. These receptors all come from an adult in good health.

This clone was seen just once. The chain is built from TRBV9 and TRBJ1-2, with D hard to call. V lost 3 bases to trimming and J lost 4 bases, with 10 bases between them. This CDR3 has 13 residues. In germline, CDR1 is SGDLS, CDR2 YYNGEE. Here the CDR3 reads CASSGLGGYGYTF. CDR3 coding DNA: TGTGCCAGCAGCGGACTTGGAGGCTATGGCTACACCTTC.

The V call is TRBV27, the J call TRBJ2-1; TRBD2 matches at 8 bases. The length of the CDR3 is 15 residues. The trim removed 2 bases at V and 1 base at J, leaving 1 base unmatched. The germline gives CDR1 MNHEY, CDR2 SMNVEV (reference sequence). The CDR3 DNA reads as TGTGCCAGCAGTTTAGGCGGGAGGTCCTACAATGAGCAGTTCTTC. Translating gives CASSLGGRSYNEQFF.

This clone was detected once. The CDR3 DNA is TGTGCCTGGAGTTCCGGAGGGGGCGGTCAGCCCCAGCATTTT. Translation gives CAWSSGGGGQPQHF. This chain joins TRBV30 and TRBJ1-5, with 7 nucleotides matching TRBD1. The germline gives CDR1 GTSNPN, CDR2 SVGIG (reference sequence). The CDR3 spans 14 residues. The V segment lost 2 bases and the J segment 6 bases; nucleotides outside the gene matches: 7. The full variable domain, with the rest looked up from reference TRBV30 and TRBJ1-5, is SQTIHQWPATLVQPVGSPLSLECTVEGTSNPNLYWYRQAAGRGLQLLFYSVGIGQISSEVPQNLSASRPQDRQFILSSKKLLLSDSGFYLCAWSSGGGGQPQHFGDGTRLSIL.

This chain uses TRBV5-1 with TRBJ2-2; unclear D gene. Germline V CDR1 and CDR2: SGHRS, YFSETQ. Trimming shortened V by 0 bases and J by 1 base, and 10 bases separated the two germline ends. CDR3 length equals 16 residues. This chain's CDR3 is CASSLGMEKNTGELFF. In DNA, the CDR3 is TGCGCCAGCAGCTTGGGTATGGAGAAGAACACCGGGGAGCTGTTTTTT. The whole variable domain, filled in from reference TRBV5-1 and TRBJ2-2, reads KAGVTQTPRYLIKTRGQQVTLSCSPISGHRSVSWYQQTPGQGLQFLFEYFSETQRNKGNFPGRFSGRQFSNSRSEMNVSTLELGDSALYLCASSLGMEKNTGELFFGEGSRLTVL.

The chain combines TRBV4-3 with TRBJ2-3; 8 positions match TRBD1. The CDR3 extends over 16 amino acids. Germline V gene lookup returns CDR1 LGHNA and CDR2 YSLEER. Unmatched junction bases numbered 3, after V lost 0 bases and J lost 1 base. The CDR3 loop is CASSQETGQGTDTQYF. CDR3 nucleotide sequence: TGCGCCAGCAGCCAAGAAACGGGACAGGGCACAGATACGCAGTATTTT.

This clone was seen a few times. V is TRBV23-1 and J is TRBJ2-7; a weak D match, TRBD1 (5 bases). TRBV23-1 is placed among ORFs of uncertain function. The CDR3 runs 15 residues. Trimming took off 1 base at V and 0 bases at J, with 10 bases between the two ends. CDR3 nucleotide sequence: TGCGCCAGCAGTCAATATCAGGACAACTCCTACGAGCAGTACTTC. This encodes CASSQYQDNSYEQYF.

The V call is TRBV11-2, the J call TRBJ1-1; possibly TRBD1 for D (5 bases). Germline values: CDR1 SGHAT, CDR2 FQNNGV. V was shortened by 0 bases and J by 1 base, with 24 bases between the two germline ends. The CDR3 is 20 amino acids. The CDR3 nucleotides read TGTGCCAGCAGCTTAGATGGTCATATGGGGTTGGGGCAGGCGAACACTGAAGCTTTCTTT. This translates into CASSLDGHMGLGQANTEAFF.

The DNA of the CDR3 is TGTGCCAGCAGCTTAGGACGGAGTTATAATTCACCCCTCCACTTT. Translation gives CASSLGRSYNSPLHF. J is TRBJ1-6 and V is TRBV7-2; D remains ambiguous. The CDR3 covers 15 residues. V was cut by 1 base and J by 4 bases, with 8 bases left in between. CDR1 SGHTA and CDR2 FQGNSA come from the germline V gene.

The chain couples TRBV4-3 to TRBJ1-1, with D unresolved. V dropped 2 bases and J dropped 1 base, with 11 bases sitting between them. CDR1 is LGHNA, CDR2 YSLEER, per germline. The CDR3 totals 15 residues. The CDR3 DNA is TGCGCCAGCAGCCAAATATCGGGTCAGAACACTGAAGCTTTCTTT. This sequence encodes CASSQISGQNTEAFF.

The chain uses TRBV30 and TRBJ1-2; the D is unclear. The germline V and J ends were trimmed by 2 bases and 5 bases, with 12 bases remaining between them. Germline-derived CDR1 and CDR2 are GTSNPN and SVGIG (reference sequence). This CDR3 contains 13 residues. The CDR3 nucleotides read TGTGCCTGGAGTCCCCGTCCCGGGTATGGCTACACCTTC. Its translation is CAWSPRPGYGYTF. Full variable domain (rest looked up from reference TRBV30 and TRBJ1-2): SQTIHQWPATLVQPVGSPLSLECTVEGTSNPNLYWYRQAAGRGLQLLFYSVGIGQISSEVPQNLSASRPQDRQFILSSKKLLLSDSGFYLCAWSPRPGYGYTFGSGTRLTVV.

The chain uses TRBV11-1 and TRBJ2-1, with D perhaps TRBD1 or TRBD2 (5 bases each). The CDR3 totals 15 residues. The germline CDR1 and CDR2 sequences are SGHAT and FQDESV (reference sequence). V was trimmed by 2 bases and J by 4 bases, leaving 12 bases between them. CDR3 sequence (DNA): TGTGCCAGCAGCTTACCAAACGGGGCGTACAATGAGCAGTTCTTC. As protein: CASSLPNGAYNEQFF.

The V gene is TRBV2, the J gene TRBJ2-2, with 9 bases identical to TRBD1. The CDR3 is 14 amino acids. Germline values: CDR1 SNHLY, CDR2 FYNNEI. With V trimmed by 8 bases and J by 1 base, 2 bases remained unmatched. The CDR3 reads CASGGQGNTGELFF. The CDR3 nucleotides are TGTGCCAGCGGGGGACAGGGGAACACCGGGGAGCTGTTTTTT.

This clone showed up just once. The CDR3 DNA sequence: TGTGCCAGCAGTGAGGGGACAGGGAAATATGGGTACGAGCAGTACTTC. Encoded protein: CASSEGTGKYGYEQYF. The chain combines TRBV2 with TRBJ2-7; TRBD1 matches 9 bases. Germline V gives CDR1 SNHLY, CDR2 FYNNEI. The CDR3 is 16 residues long. Losses at the gene ends were 3 bases for V and 4 bases for J; bases not matched to a gene: 10.

This sequence joins TRBV24-1 and TRBJ2-3; D possibly uses TRBD1 or TRBD2 (5 bases each). CDR1 and CDR2 (germline): KGHDR, SFDVKD. The V gene lost 4 bases and the J gene lost 4 bases, with 11 bases spanning the gap. CDR3 length: 14 amino acids. CDR3 DNA sequence: TGTGCCACCAGTGACCCGAGAGGGGCAGATACGCAGTATTTT. Encoded protein: CATSDPRGADTQYF.

The rearrangement uses TRBV7-2 and TRBJ2-3; no definite D call. CDR3 length: 16 amino acids. Germline V gives CDR1 SGHTA, CDR2 FQGNSA. Trimming removed 1 base at V and 2 bases at J, with 13 bases between. CDR3 coding DNA: TGTGCCAGCAGCTTAGGGTCTCCCTTCCACACAGATACGCAGTATTTT. The encoded protein is CASSLGSPFHTDTQYF.

The V gene is TRBV3-1 (or the pseudogene TRBV3-2), the J gene TRBJ1-1; 7 bases are shared with TRBD1. The ends lost 2 bases at V and 1 base at J; junction bases unmatched: 4. The CDR3 extends over 15 amino acids. The germline V gene encodes CDR1 LGHDT and CDR2 YNNKEL (reference sequence). The CDR3 DNA follows: TGTGCCAGCAGCCAACTGACAGGGAGGAACACTGAAGCTTTCTTT. Residues: CASSQLTGRNTEAFF.

This clone has more than one count but fewer than ten. The V gene is TRBV7-2, the J gene TRBJ1-5; 11 nucleotides line up with TRBD1. The CDR3 contains 16 residues. CDR1 and CDR2 (germline): SGHTA, FQGNSA. V lost 5 bases and J lost 4; bases outside the gene matches: 7. DNA of the CDR3: TGTGCCAGCAGCGTGTCCGGGACAGGGGGGAATCAGCCCCAGCATTTT. Amino acids: CASSVSGTGGNQPQHF. Full variable domain (missing parts from reference TRBV7-2 and TRBJ1-5): GAGVSQSPSNKVTEKGKDVELRCDPISGHTALYWYRQSLGQGLEFLIYFQGNSAPDKSGLPSDRFSAERTGGSVSTLTIQRTQQEDSAVYLCASSVSGTGGNQPQHFGDGTRLSIL.

The V gene is TRBV3-1 (or the pseudogene TRBV3-2), the J gene TRBJ1-6; possible D gene TRBD1, 5 bases. V gave up 1 base and J gave up 10 bases, with 14 bases separating them. The CDR3 is 15 amino acids. Germline loops: CDR1 LGHDT, CDR2 YNNKEL (reference sequence). CDR3 in amino acids: CASSQAGRGQSPLHF. The CDR3 DNA sequence: TGTGCCAGCAGCCAAGCCGGGAGGGGCCAGTCACCCCTCCACTTT.

J is TRBJ2-1 and V is TRBV7-2, with D perhaps TRBD1 (5 bases). Germline loops: CDR1 SGHTA, CDR2 FQGNSA. The V and J ends lost 6 bases and 2 bases respectively, with 17 bases between them. The CDR3 is made up of 16 amino acids. The CDR3 loop is CASRVSGAETYNEQFF. The CDR3 coding sequence is TGTGCCAGCAGGGTTAGTGGGGCCGAAACCTACAATGAGCAGTTCTTC. Full variable domain (outside the CDR3, taken from reference TRBV7-2 and TRBJ2-1): GAGVSQSPSNKVTEKGKDVELRCDPISGHTALYWYRQSLGQGLEFLIYFQGNSAPDKSGLPSDRFSAERTGGSVSTLTIQRTQQEDSAVYLCASRVSGAETYNEQFFGPGTRLTVL.